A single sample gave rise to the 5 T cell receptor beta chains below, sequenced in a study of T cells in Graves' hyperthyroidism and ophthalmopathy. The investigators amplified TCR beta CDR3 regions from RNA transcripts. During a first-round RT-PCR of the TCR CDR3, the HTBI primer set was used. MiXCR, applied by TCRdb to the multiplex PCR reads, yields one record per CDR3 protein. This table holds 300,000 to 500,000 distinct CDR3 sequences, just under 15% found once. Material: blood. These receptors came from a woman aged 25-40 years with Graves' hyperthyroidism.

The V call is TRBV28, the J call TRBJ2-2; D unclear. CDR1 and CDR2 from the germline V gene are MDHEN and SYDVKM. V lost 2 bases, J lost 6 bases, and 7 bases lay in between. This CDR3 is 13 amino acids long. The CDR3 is CASSLIAAGELFF. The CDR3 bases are TGTGCCAGCAGTTTAATTGCAGCCGGGGAGCTGTTTTTT.

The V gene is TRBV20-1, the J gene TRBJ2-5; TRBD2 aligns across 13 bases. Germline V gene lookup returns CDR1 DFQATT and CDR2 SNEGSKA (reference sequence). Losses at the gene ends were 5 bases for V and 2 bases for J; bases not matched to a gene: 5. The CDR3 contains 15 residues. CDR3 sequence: CSARGTSGKQETQYF. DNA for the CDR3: TGCAGTGCTCGGGGGACTAGCGGGAAACAAGAGACCCAGTACTTC.

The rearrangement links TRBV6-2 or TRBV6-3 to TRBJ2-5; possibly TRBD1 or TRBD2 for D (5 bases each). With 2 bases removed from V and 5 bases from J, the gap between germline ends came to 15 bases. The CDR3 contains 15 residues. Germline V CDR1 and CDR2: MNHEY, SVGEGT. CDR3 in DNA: TGTGCCAGCAGTTACCCGGGACGGGTGAGGGAGACCCAGTACTTC. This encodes CASSYPGRVRETQYF.

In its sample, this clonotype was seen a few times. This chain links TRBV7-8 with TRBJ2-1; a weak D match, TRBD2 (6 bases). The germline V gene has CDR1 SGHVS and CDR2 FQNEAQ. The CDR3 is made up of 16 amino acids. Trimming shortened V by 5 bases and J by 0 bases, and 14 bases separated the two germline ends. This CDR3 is CASSRSSGYSYNEQFF. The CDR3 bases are TGTGCCAGCAGCCGATCGAGCGGGTACTCCTACAATGAGCAGTTCTTC. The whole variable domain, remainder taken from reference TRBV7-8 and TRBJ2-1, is GAGVSQSPRYKVAKRGQDVALRCDPISGHVSLFWYQQALGQGPEFLTYFQNEAQLDKSGLPSDRFFAERPEGSVSTLKIQRTQQEDSAVYLCASSRSSGYSYNEQFFGPGTRLTVL.

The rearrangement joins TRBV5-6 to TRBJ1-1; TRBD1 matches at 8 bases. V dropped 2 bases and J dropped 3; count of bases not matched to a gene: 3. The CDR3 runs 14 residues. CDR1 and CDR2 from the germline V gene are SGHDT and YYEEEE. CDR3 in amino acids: CASSFGTGYTEAFF. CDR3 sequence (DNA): TGTGCCAGCAGCTTTGGGACAGGTTACACTGAAGCTTTCTTT. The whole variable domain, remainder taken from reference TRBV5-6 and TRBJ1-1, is DAGVTQSPTHLIKTRGQQVTLRCSPKSGHDTVSWYQQALGQGPQFIFQYYEEEERQRGNFPDRFSGHQFPNYSSELNVNALLLGDSALYLCASSFGTGYTEAFFGQGTRLTVV.